This T cell receptor beta chain was documented in a study of cytomegalovirus exposure and HLA in healthy donors. V lost 3 bases and J lost 0; bases outside the gene matches: 7. The CDR3 totals 16 residues. Per the germline V gene, CDR1 is SGHRS and CDR2 is YFSETQ. Clones were read by immunoSEQ multiplex PCR, and TCRdb kept only the in-frame ones, dropping some. The sample includes around 69,000 clones, nearly 96% of them seen just once. The material sequenced was PBMCs. This TCR derives from a woman between 18 and 30 years old in good health and CMV-seropositive. The V call is TRBV5-1, the J call TRBJ1-1, with 8 bases fitting TRBD1. This chain's CDR3 is CASSSGTGHMNTEAFF. In nucleotides, the CDR3 is TGCGCCAGCAGCTCCGGGACAGGACACATGAACACTGAAGCTTTCTTT.